The 26 T cell receptor beta chains presented below share a single source sample, sequenced in a study of CXCR3-negative and CXCR3-positive naive CD8 T cells. The authors made the TRB cDNA libraries by 5' RACE using UMI labels. Reanalyzing the 5' RACE reads, TCRdb keeps one entry per CDR3 protein, without DNA. There are 4,500 to 7,000 distinct CDR3 sequences in the sample, with 1.3% held by the top ten. Sequenced material: naive CXCR3- CD8+ T cells from blood. Subset specified: CD45RO-CCR7+CD27+CD95- naive CD8+ T cells lacking CXCR3 (TNR3-). The receptor source for this set is a human donor in good health. Some clones in this sample may be carry-over from other donors' samples.

The chain uses TRBV6-2 or TRBV6-3 and TRBJ1-5. CDR1 is MNHEY, CDR2 SVGEGT, per germline. CDR3 size: 15 residues. The CDR3 protein is CASSSTDGLNQPQHF.

This clonotype ranks as medium-sized in terms of frequency. The rearrangement uses TRBV29-1 and TRBJ2-1; lacking DNA, the TRBD2 call made by TCRdb goes unchecked. The germline gives CDR1 SQVTM, CDR2 ANQGSEA. The CDR3 contains 12 residues. CDR3 loop: CRGLAGGNEQFF.

The rearrangement joins TRBV2 to TRBJ2-1. The CDR3 contains 15 residues. Germline CDR1 SNHLY, CDR2 FYNNEI. The CDR3: CASSEALDSYNEQFF.

This chain uses TRBV20-1 with TRBJ1-6; with no DNA, the TCRdb D assignment of TRBD1 cannot be verified. The CDR3 spans 14 residues. Germline V gene lookup returns CDR1 DFQATT and CDR2 SNEGSKA (reference sequence). CDR3: CSARARGANSPLHF.

The J gene is TRBJ1-1, the V gene TRBV2. Germline-derived CDR1 and CDR2 are SNHLY and FYNNEI. This CDR3 contains 12 residues. CDR3 protein: CASSDKYTEAFF.

V gene TRBV13 combines with J gene TRBJ1-1; lacking DNA, the TRBD1 call made by TCRdb goes unchecked. CDR1 PRHDT and CDR2 FYEKMQ come from the germline V gene (reference sequence). This CDR3 spans 14 amino acids. The chain's CDR3 is CASSQNTGVAGAFF.

The chain couples TRBV6-2 or TRBV6-3 to TRBJ2-7; as DNA is missing, the TRBD2 call by TCRdb cannot be tested. Germline assignment: CDR1 MNHEY and CDR2 SVGEGT. There are 16 residues in the CDR3. The CDR3 region is CASSYQSSGRGDEQYF.

The chain joins TRBV28 to TRBJ1-5; without DNA, the TCRdb call of TRBD1 cannot be checked. The CDR3 totals 15 residues. Looked up from germline, CDR1 is MDHEN and CDR2 is SYDVKM. CDR3: CASSFRTGSNQPQHF.

This clonotype is deemed medium-sized by its frequency. The chain joins TRBV28 to TRBJ2-1. CDR1 is MDHEN, CDR2 SYDVKM, per germline. This CDR3 is 13 amino acids long. The CDR3 spells CASSLRAFGEQFF.

This chain uses TRBV7-2 with TRBJ2-7; there is no DNA to check the TCRdb D call of TRBD1. CDR3 size: 13 residues. From germline, CDR1 is SGHTA and CDR2 FQGNSA. CDR3 loop: CASSFGQAYEQYF. The variable domain in full, with the rest retrieved from reference TRBV7-2 and TRBJ2-7, is GAGVSQSPSNKVTEKGKDVELRCDPISGHTALYWYRQSLGQGLEFLIYFQGNSAPDKSGLPSDRFSAERTGGSVSTLTIQRTQQEDSAVYLCASSFGQAYEQYFGPGTRLTVT.

According to its frequency, this clonotype is medium-sized. This chain joins TRBV20-1 and TRBJ2-5; lacking DNA, the TRBD2 call made by TCRdb goes unchecked. The CDR3 covers 15 residues. Germline loops: CDR1 DFQATT, CDR2 SNEGSKA (reference sequence). CDR3 sequence: CSARELAGSQETQYF.

V and J are TRBV7-7 and TRBJ1-5; TCRdb's D gene call, TRBD1, goes unchecked for lack of DNA. In germline, CDR1 is SSHAT, CDR2 FNYEAQ (reference sequence). CDR3 length: 19 residues. CDR3 residues: CASSPGTGIGLRSNQPQHF.

Frequency places this clonotype as medium-sized (0.01 to 0.1%). The chain is built from TRBV12-3 or TRBV12-4 and TRBJ2-1; TCRdb picks TRBD2, but there is no DNA to check that call. This CDR3 has 13 amino acids. The CDR3 spells CASTGLADDEQFF.

This clonotype shows up as medium-sized by frequency. V gene TRBV29-1 combines with J gene TRBJ1-2. There are 12 residues in the CDR3. Germline values: CDR1 SQVTM, CDR2 ANQGSEA. CDR3 in amino acids: CSVFGGTYGYTF.

The gene calls are TRBV5-5 and TRBJ2-7; TCRdb's D call, TRBD2, is unchecked because there is no DNA. The CDR3 length is 15 residues. Germline V CDR1 and CDR2: SGHKS, YYEKEE (reference sequence). CDR3 region: CASSTDPPVVYEQYF.

This clonotype is medium-sized (0.01 to 0.1%) by frequency. The rearrangement joins TRBV29-1 to TRBJ1-1; TCRdb outputs TRBD1, but without DNA this stays unchecked. The CDR3 runs to 14 residues. Germline lookup yields CDR1 SQVTM and CDR2 ANQGSEA. The CDR3: CSVEEGSGGTEAFF.

This clonotype is classed as medium-sized (0.01 to 0.1%) by frequency. This chain links TRBV15 with TRBJ2-7. The CDR3 sequence is 13 residues long. CDR1 is LNHNV and CDR2 is YYDKDF in the germline V gene (reference sequence). The CDR3 here is CATSLSFSYEQYF. Together with reference TRBV15 and TRBJ2-7, the CDR3 gives the full variable domain: DAMVIQNPRYQVTQFGKPVTLSCSQTLNHNVMYWYQQKSSQAPKLLFHYYDKDFNNEADTPDNFQSRRPNTSFCFLDIRSPGLGDTAMYLCATSLSFSYEQYFGPGTRLTVT.

This clonotype is called medium-sized based on its frequency. This chain connects TRBV7-8 to TRBJ2-5; TCRdb names TRBD1, which stays unverified in the absence of DNA. CDR3 length equals 15 residues. Germline lookup yields CDR1 SGHVS and CDR2 FQNEAQ. This CDR3 reads CASSPRDRVQETQYF.

This chain links TRBV29-1 with TRBJ2-3; TCRdb outputs TRBD2, but without DNA this stays unchecked. The CDR3 extends over 17 amino acids. The V gene's germline CDR1 is SQVTM and CDR2 ANQGSEA. The CDR3 region is CSVEVYSASGSTDTQYF.

According to its frequency, this clonotype is medium-sized (0.01 to 0.1%). The genes are TRBV3-1 and TRBJ1-1. CDR1 is LGHDT and CDR2 is YNNKEL in the germline V gene (reference sequence). This CDR3 comprises 15 residues. CDR3: CASSQDLAARTEAFF. Full variable domain (outside the CDR3, taken from reference TRBV3-1 and TRBJ1-1): DTAVSQTPKYLVTQMGNDKSIKCEQNLGHDTMYWYKQDSKKFLKIMFSYNNKELIINETVPNRFSPKSPDKAHLNLHINSLELGDSAVYFCASSQDLAARTEAFFGQGTRLTVV.

The rearrangement links TRBV29-1 to TRBJ1-6. The CDR3 runs 12 residues. The germline V gene has CDR1 SQVTM and CDR2 ANQGSEA. CDR3 loop: CSVAGNHSPLHF.

This chain joins TRBV7-9 and TRBJ1-3. The CDR3 runs to 14 residues. Germline V lookup: CDR1 SEHNR, CDR2 FQNEAQ (reference sequence). This CDR3 reads CASSRTESGNTIYF.

Frequency places this clonotype as medium-sized. The J gene is TRBJ2-3, the V gene TRBV7-9; TCRdb's D gene call, TRBD1, goes unchecked for lack of DNA. CDR1 and CDR2 (germline): SEHNR, FQNEAQ (reference sequence). This CDR3 contains 15 residues. The CDR3 here is CASSPRDRYYDTQYF.

The genes are TRBV19 and TRBJ1-2; TCRdb lists TRBD1, though no DNA is available to test this call. The CDR3 sequence is 13 residues long. Germline loops: CDR1 LNHDA, CDR2 SQIVND (reference sequence). CDR3 amino acids: CASSIGTANGYTF.

Considering frequency, this clonotype is medium-sized. This chain joins TRBV4-3 and TRBJ1-2; absent DNA, TCRdb's TRBD1 call cannot be checked. Per germline, CDR1 LGHNA and CDR2 YSLEER. This CDR3 has 16 residues. CDR3 residues: CASSQERDRGSGGYTF.

Frequency places this clonotype as medium-sized. This sequence joins TRBV29-1 and TRBJ1-1; TCRdb indicates TRBD1, and absent DNA this call remains unverified. In germline, CDR1 is SQVTM, CDR2 ANQGSEA. The CDR3 length is 11 residues. This CDR3 reads CSAPVGPEAFF.